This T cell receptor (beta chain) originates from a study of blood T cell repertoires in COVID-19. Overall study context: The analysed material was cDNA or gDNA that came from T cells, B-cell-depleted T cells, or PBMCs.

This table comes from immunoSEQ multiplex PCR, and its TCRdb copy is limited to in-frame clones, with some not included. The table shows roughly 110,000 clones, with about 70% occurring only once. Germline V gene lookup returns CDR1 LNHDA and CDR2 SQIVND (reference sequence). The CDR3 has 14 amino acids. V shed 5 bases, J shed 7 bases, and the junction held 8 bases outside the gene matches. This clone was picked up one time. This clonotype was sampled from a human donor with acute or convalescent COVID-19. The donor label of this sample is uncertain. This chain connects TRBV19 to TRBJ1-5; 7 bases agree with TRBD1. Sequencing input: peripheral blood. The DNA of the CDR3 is TGTGCCAGTAGTCCACGACAGGGCCAGCAGCCCCAGCATTTT. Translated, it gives CASSPRQGQQPQHF.